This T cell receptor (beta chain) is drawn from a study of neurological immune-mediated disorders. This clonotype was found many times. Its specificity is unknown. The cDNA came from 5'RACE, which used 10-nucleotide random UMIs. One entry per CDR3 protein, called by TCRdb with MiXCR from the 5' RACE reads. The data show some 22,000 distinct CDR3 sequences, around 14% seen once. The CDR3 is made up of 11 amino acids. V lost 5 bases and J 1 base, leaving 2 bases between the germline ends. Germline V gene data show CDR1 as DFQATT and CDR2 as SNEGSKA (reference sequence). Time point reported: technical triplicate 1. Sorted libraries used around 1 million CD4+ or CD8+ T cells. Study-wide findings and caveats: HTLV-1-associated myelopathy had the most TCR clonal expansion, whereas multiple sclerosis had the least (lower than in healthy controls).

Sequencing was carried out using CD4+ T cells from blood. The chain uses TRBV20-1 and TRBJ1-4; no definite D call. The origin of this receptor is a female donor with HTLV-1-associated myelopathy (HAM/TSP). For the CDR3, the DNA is TGCAGTGCTCTAACTAATGAAAAACTGTTTTTT. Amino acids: CSALTNEKLFF.